The entry that follows covers one T cell receptor beta chain sequence. This clonotype appeared many times. Which antigen it targets is not known. There are no base qualities to consult, and no much larger clone falls within one base. The source of the sample is a study of T cells in Graves' hyperthyroidism and ophthalmopathy (dated by TCRdb to about 2019). Describing the broader study: Peripheral blood was collected at initial diagnosis, before any treatment. TCR Vbeta CDR3 sequencing of 135 peripheral blood samples (43 ophthalmopathy, about 75 hyperthyroidism and approximately 17 progressor patients) is reported in the paper. TCR V-J signatures able to tell the groups apart were searched for in a discovery cohort of 100 or so patients, of whom more than 40 had Graves' ophthalmopathy and roughly 59 had stable Graves' hyperthyroidism. In over five Graves' hyperthyroidism patients, the study also compared T-cell repertoires from thyroid tissue with T-cell repertoires from blood. An independent validation cohort of fewer than 20 hyperthyroidism patients and roughly 16 patients who later progressed to ophthalmopathy tested prospective prediction of ophthalmopathy. The 100 discovery patients were randomly divided into training and test sets at a 7:3 ratio. After blood sampling, hyperthyroidism patients were treated with methimazole at a starting dose of 30 mg daily, and ophthalmopathy patients were treated with high-dose intravenous methylprednisolone.

Study-level results and caveats: In validation, progression to ophthalmopathy was predicted by the model with approximately 67% sensitivity and roughly 76% specificity, a median of about 6.4 months before onset. Most expanded thyroid clonotypes (frequency above 0.001) were also found in blood, which suggests that blood repertoires may mirror thyroid immune responses. A 13 V-J signature model separated ophthalmopathy from stable hyperthyroidism, with approximately 86% sensitivity and 81.08% specificity in cross-validation and 80%/75% in testing. Sample size was not statistically predetermined, and investigators were not blinded to group allocation.

Deletion took 4 bases off V and 5 bases off J, with a span of 14 bases between the germline ends. The germline V gene encodes CDR1 SGHAT and CDR2 FQNNGV. The CDR3 runs 14 residues from the cysteine to the phenylalanine. Only the CDR3 DNA stays, 42 bases, in frame from base 1. Ophthalmopathy patients had moderately to severely active disease, with a Clinical Activity Score of 3 or more, a NOSPECS grade of 4 or more, and a disease duration of less than 3 months. Any patient with an uncontrolled infection, another autoimmune disease, pregnancy or lactation was excluded. Diagnoses relied on clinical symptoms, serum thyroxine and TRAb, thyroid ultrasound and orbital computed tomography. PBMCs were separated from 10 ml of fresh peripheral blood using Ficoll-Paque density gradient centrifugation. Trizol reagent was used to extract total RNA, and RNA quality was then checked on an Agilent 2100 Bioanalyzer.

The TCR beta CDR3 regions were amplified from RNA transcripts. A first-round RT-PCR of the TCR CDR3 used the HTBI primer set with the Qiagen OneStep RT-PCR kit. Libraries were constructed in a second round of multiplex PCR, after which size selection and purification were performed. Sequencing of the libraries was done on an Illumina HiSeq2000 using paired-end 100 bp reads. Per the authors' processing: SOAPnuke was used to process the raw data, throwing out any read that contained adapters or uncalled bases, had a mean Phred below 15, or lacked an exact constant-primer or identifier match. COPE v1.2.5 was used to merge high-quality paired reads, and clonotypes were defined as unique nucleotide sequences. Clonotypes were aligned to IMGT TRBV, TRBD and TRBJ reference segments using MiTCR v1.1. Analysis was restricted to V-J combinations with a frequency above 0.0001, which covered about 99% of repertoires. The TCS score was defined as F50 (clonal expansion) divided by E x V (chaos), with BLOSUM62-based TCRdist calculated between CDR3 peptides within each V-J. Welch's t-statistics and random forest reduced fewer than 550 V-J features to 13, which were used in a naive Bayes classifier (R e1071). Through fastp at Q25 and MiXCR, TCRdb rebuilt clones from the public reads, retaining in-frame beta chains. Merged by CDR3 protein, the rows form single entries marked with the most common genes and DNA. TCRdb's processing, not the authors' own work, is the source of the V and J calls. Here the sample has approximately 490,000 distinct CDR3 sequences; roughly 22% occur a single time. The ten largest clonotypes hold 49% of the sample.

The specimen sequenced was blood. The receptor's source is a woman aged 65 to 85 with Graves' ophthalmopathy. Recombination linked TRBV11-2 to TRBJ2-5; a tentative D match to TRBD2 spans 5 bases. The encoded CDR3 is CASSSPRVWETQYF. The bases are TGTGCCAGCAGCTCCCCGAGGGTGTGGGAGACCCAGTACTTC.